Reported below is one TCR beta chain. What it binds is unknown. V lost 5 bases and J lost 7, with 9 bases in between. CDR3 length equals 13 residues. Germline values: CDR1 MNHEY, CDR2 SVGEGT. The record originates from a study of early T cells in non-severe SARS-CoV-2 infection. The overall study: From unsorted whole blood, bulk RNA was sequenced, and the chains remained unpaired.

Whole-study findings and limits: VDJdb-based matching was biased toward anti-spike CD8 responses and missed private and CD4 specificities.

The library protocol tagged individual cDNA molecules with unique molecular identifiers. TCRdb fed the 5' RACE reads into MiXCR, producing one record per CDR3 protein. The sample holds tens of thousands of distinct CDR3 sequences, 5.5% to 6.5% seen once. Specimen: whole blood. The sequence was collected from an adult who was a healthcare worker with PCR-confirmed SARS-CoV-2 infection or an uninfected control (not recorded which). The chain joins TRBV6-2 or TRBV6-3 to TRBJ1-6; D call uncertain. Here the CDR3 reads CASSRAVNSPLHF. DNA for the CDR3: TGTGCCAGCAGTAGGGCCGTGAATTCACCCCTCCACTTT.